This TCR beta chain emerged from a study of glioma-infiltrating T cells after dendritic cell vaccination. The V end lost 0 bases, the J end lost 0 bases, and 5 bases lay between the germline ends. The V gene's germline CDR1 is GTSNPN and CDR2 SVGIG (reference sequence). The CDR3 contains 13 residues. The primer mix had 60 V beta and 13 J beta primers. Profiling relied on immunoSEQ multiplex PCR, and the TCRdb table lists in-frame clones only, not all of them. This table holds 75,000 to 100,000 clones, over 60% found once. All glioblastoma patients lacked an isocitrate dehydrogenase mutation. The source was blood, collected before dendritic cell vaccination. The chain links TRBV30 to TRBJ1-1, with D unresolved. The TCR was taken from a human donor with glioblastoma. CDR3 protein: CAWSVQMNTEAFF. CDR3 DNA: TGTGCCTGGAGTGTACAGATGAACACTGAAGCTTTCTTT.